This TCR beta chain was recovered during a study of cytomegalovirus exposure and HLA in healthy donors. This PCR relied on a set of 60 Vbeta primers and 13 Jbeta primers. Method: immunoSEQ multiplex PCR; TCRdb's copy keeps in-frame clones and lacks some. The sample data list fewer than 150,000 clones. The CDR3 consists of 15 residues. Germline V gives CDR1 SEHNR, CDR2 FQNEAQ (reference sequence). V was pared by 5 bases and J by 4 bases, with 7 bases of the junction left unmatched. This receptor was taken from a woman aged 55 to 70 in good health and CMV-seronegative. The rearrangement links TRBV7-9 to TRBJ2-7, with 11 positions matching TRBD2. The sequencing sample was made of PBMCs. DNA of the CDR3: TGTGCCAGCAGCCAAACTAGCGGGAGTGGGTACGAGCAGTACTTC. Its protein product is CASSQTSGSGYEQYF.